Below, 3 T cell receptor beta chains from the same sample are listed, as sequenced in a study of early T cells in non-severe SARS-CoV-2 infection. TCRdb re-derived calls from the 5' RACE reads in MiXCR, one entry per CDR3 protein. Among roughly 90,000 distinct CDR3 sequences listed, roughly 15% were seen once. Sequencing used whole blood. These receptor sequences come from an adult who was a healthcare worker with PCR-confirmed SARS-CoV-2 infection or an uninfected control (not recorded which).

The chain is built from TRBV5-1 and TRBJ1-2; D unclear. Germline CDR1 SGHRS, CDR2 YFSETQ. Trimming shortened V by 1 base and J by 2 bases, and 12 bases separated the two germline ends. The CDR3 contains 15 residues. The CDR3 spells CASSLLDAVNYGYTF. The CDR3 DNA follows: TGCGCCAGCAGCTTGTTGGACGCAGTCAACTATGGCTACACCTTC.

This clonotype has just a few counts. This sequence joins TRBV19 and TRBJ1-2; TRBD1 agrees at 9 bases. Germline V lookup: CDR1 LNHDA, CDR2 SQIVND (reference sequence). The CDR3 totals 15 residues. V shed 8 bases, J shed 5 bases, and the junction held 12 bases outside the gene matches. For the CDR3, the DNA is TGTGCCAGTTCATATGAGGGACAGGGAATGTATGGCTACACCTTC. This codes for CASSYEGQGMYGYTF.

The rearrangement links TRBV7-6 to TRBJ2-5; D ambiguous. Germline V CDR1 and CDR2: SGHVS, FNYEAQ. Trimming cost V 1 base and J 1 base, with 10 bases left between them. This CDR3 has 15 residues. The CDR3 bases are TGTGCCAGCAGCTTAGATTTCAGTAGCCAAGAGACCCAGTACTTC. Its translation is CASSLDFSSQETQYF.